Many counts were recorded for the clone carrying this T cell receptor (beta chain). The CDR3 spans 14 residues. V lost 6 bases, J lost 6 bases, and 15 bases lay in between. CDR1 MDHEN and CDR2 SYDVKM come from the germline V gene. The data were taken from a study of T cells in Graves' hyperthyroidism and ophthalmopathy. TCR beta CDR3 regions were amplified from RNA transcripts. In the first-round RT-PCR of the TCR CDR3, the HTBI primer set was used. TCRdb re-called the multiplex PCR reads with MiXCR, one entry per CDR3 protein. Found here are roughly 300,000 distinct CDR3 sequences, roughly a fifth of them singletons; the top ten hold around 45%. Graves' hyperthyroidism is called stable when ophthalmopathy does not progress within 18 months.

The material sequenced was blood. This TCR was recovered from a woman in her 50s with Graves' hyperthyroidism. The rearrangement joins TRBV28 to TRBJ1-5, with D possibly TRBD1 on 5 matching bases. CDR3 sequence (DNA): TGTGCCAGCAGGGAAATCGGGGGTGGTCAGCCCCAGCATTTT. It is translated as CASREIGGGQPQHF.